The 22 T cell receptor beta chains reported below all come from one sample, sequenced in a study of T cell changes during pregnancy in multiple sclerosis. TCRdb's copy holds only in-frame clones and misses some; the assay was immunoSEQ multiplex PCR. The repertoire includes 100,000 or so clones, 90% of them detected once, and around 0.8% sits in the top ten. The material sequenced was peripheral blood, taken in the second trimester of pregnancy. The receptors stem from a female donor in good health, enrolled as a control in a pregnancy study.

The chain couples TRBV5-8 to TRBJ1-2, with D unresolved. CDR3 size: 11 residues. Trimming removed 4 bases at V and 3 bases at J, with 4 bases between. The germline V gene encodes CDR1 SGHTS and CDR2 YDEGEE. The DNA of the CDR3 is TGTGCCAGCAGCCCAGACTATGGCTACACCTTC. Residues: CASSPDYGYTF.

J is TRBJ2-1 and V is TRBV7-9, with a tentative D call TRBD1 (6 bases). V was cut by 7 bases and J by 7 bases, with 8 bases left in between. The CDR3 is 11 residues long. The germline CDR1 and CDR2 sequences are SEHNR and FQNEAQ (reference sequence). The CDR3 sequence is CASIQGNEQFF. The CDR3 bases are TGTGCCAGCATCCAGGGGAATGAGCAGTTCTTC.

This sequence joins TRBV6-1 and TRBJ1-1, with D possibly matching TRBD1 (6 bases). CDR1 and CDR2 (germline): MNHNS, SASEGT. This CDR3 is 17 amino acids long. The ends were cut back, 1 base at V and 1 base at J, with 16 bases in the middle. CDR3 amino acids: CASSEGVPGEGNTEAFF. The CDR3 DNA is TGTGCCAGCAGTGAAGGAGTCCCAGGGGAGGGGAACACTGAAGCTTTCTTT.

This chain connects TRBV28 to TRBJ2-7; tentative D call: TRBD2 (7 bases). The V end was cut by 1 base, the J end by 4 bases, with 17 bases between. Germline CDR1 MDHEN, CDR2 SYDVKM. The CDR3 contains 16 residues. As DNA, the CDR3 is TGTGCCAGCAGTTTATTGGTGGGAGGGCAGGGGTACGAGCAGTACTTC. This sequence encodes CASSLLVGGQGYEQYF. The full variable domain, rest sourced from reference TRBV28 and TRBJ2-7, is DVKVTQSSRYLVKRTGEKVFLECVQDMDHENMFWYRQDPGLGLRLIYFSYDVKMKEKGDIPEGYSVSREKKERFSLILESASTNQTSMYLCASSLLVGGQGYEQYFGPGTRLTVT.

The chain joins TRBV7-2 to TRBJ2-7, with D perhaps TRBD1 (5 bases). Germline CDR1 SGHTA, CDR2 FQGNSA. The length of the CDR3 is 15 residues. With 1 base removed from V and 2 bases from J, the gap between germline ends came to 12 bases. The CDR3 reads CASSLEPRATYEQYF. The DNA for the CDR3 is TGTGCCAGCAGCTTAGAGCCCAGGGCTACCTACGAGCAGTACTTC.

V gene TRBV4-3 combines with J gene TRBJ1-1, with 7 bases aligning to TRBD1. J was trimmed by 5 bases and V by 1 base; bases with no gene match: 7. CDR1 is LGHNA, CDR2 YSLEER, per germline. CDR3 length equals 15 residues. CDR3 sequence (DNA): TGCGCCAGCAGCCAAGGACGCCCAGGGGGAACTGAAGCTTTCTTT. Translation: CASSQGRPGGTEAFF.

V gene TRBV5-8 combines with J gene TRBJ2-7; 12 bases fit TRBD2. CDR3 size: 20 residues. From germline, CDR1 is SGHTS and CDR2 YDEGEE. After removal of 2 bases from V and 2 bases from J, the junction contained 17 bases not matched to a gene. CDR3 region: CASSFARGSGLAGGTYEQYF. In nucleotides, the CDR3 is TGTGCCAGCAGCTTCGCCCGAGGGTCGGGGCTAGCGGGGGGGACCTACGAGCAGTACTTC.

For the CDR3, the DNA is TGTGCCAGCATCAGGGACAGCCTCACTGAAGCTTTCTTT. It specifies CASIRDSLTEAFF. The chain couples TRBV28 to TRBJ1-1; 7 nucleotides line up with TRBD1. This CDR3 is built from 13 residues. The V segment lost 7 bases and the J segment 4 bases; nucleotides outside the gene matches: 6. CDR1 is MDHEN, CDR2 SYDVKM, per germline. Supplemented by reference TRBV28 and TRBJ1-1, the full variable domain reads DVKVTQSSRYLVKRTGEKVFLECVQDMDHENMFWYRQDPGLGLRLIYFSYDVKMKEKGDIPEGYSVSREKKERFSLILESASTNQTSMYLCASIRDSLTEAFFGQGTRLTVV.

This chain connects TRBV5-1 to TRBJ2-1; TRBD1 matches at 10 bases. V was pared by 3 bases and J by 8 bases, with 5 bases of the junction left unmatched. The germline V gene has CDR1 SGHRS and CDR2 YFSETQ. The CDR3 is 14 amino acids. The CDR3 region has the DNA TGCGCCAGCAGCTGGGGACAGGGGATTGATGAGCAGTTCTTC. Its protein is CASSWGQGIDEQFF.

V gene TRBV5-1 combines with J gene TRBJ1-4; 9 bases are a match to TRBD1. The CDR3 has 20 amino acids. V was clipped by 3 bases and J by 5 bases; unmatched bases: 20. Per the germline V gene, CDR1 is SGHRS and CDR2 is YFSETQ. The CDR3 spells CASSSRYGTGISQVNEKLFF. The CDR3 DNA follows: TGCGCCAGCAGCTCACGCTATGGGACAGGGATAAGTCAAGTGAATGAAAAACTGTTTTTT.

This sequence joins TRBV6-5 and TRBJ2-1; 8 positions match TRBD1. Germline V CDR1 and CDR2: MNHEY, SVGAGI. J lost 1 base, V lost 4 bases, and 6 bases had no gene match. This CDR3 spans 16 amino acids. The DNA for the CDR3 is TGTGCCAGCAGTTTGACCCAGGGGGCGTCCTACAATGAGCAGTTCTTC. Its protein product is CASSLTQGASYNEQFF.

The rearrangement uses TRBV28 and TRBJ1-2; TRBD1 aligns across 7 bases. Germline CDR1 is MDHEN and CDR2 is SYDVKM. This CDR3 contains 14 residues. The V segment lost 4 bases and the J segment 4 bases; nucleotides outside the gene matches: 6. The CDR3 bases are TGTGCCAGCAGTTCGTCAACAGGGGTCTATGGCTACACCTTC. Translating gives CASSSSTGVYGYTF.

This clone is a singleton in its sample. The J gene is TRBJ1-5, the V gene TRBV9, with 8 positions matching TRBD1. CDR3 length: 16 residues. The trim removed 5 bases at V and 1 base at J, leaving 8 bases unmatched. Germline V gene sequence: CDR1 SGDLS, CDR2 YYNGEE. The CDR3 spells CASSVGTGKSNQPQHF. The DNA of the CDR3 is TGTGCCAGCAGTGTCGGGACAGGAAAGAGCAATCAGCCCCAGCATTTT.

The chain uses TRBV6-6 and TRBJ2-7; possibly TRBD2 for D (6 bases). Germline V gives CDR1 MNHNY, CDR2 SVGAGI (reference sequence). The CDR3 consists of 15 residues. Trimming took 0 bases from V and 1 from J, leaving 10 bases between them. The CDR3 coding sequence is TGTGCCAGCAGTTACTCCGGGACTGGTTCCTACGAGCAGTACTTC. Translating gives CASSYSGTGSYEQYF.

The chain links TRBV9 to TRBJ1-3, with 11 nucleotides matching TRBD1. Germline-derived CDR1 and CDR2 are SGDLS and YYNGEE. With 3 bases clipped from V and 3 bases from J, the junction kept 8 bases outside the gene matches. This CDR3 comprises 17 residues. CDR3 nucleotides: TGTGCCAGCAGCGCCACCGGACAGGGGGCGATTGGAAACACCATATATTTT. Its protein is CASSATGQGAIGNTIYF.

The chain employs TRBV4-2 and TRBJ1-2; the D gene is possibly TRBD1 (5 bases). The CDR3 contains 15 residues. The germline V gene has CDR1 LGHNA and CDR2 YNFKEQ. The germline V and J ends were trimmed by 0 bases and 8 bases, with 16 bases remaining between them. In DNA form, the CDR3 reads TGTGCCAGCAGCCAAGACCCGAAAACAGGCGAGGGCTACACCTTC. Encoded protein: CASSQDPKTGEGYTF.

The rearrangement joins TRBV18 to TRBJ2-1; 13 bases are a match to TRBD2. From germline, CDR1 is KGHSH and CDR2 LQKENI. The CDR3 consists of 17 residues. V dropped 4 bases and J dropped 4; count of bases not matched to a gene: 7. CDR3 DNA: TGTGCCAGCTCACTCTCCTGGACTAGCGGGGGATACAATGAGCAGTTCTTC. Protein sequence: CASSLSWTSGGYNEQFF.

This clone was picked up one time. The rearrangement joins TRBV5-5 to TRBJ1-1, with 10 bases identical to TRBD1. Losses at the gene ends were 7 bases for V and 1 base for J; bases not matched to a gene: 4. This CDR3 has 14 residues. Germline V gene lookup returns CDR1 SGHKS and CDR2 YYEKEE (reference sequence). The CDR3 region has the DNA TGTGCCAGCCTAAGGACAGGGGGGAACACTGAAGCTTTCTTT. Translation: CASLRTGGNTEAFF.

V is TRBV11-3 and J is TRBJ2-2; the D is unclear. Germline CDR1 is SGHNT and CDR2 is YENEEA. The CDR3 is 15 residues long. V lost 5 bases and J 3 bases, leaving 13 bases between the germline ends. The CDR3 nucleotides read TGTGCCAGCAGCCTCGCTGGGCCTGACACCGGGGAGCTGTTTTTT. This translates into CASSLAGPDTGELFF.

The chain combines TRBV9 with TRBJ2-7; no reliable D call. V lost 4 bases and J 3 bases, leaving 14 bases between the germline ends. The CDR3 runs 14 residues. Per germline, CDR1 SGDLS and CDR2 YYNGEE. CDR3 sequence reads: CASSPDGGIYEQYF. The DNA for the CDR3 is TGTGCCAGCAGCCCAGACGGCGGAATCTACGAGCAGTACTTC.

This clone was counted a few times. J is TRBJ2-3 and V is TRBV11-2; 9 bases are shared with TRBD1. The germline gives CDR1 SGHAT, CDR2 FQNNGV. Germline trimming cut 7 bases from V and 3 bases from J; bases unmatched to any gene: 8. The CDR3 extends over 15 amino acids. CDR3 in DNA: TGTGCCAGCACCAGGGGACAGGGCGGTACAGATACGCAGTATTTT. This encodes CASTRGQGGTDTQYF.

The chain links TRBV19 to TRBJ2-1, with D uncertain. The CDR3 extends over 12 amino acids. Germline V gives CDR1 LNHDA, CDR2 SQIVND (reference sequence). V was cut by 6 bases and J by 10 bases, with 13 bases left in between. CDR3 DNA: TGTGCCAGTAGGGTGAGAGGAAAAGAGCAGTTCTTC. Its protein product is CASRVRGKEQFF.